The 19 T cell receptor beta chains presented below share a single source sample, sequenced in a study of siplizumab effects on memory and regulatory T cells. Assay used: immunoSEQ multiplex PCR; TCRdb lists only in-frame clones, some missing. The table shows fewer than 120,000 clones, with 80% to 95% occurring only once. The sequenced material came from CD4+ T cells sorted from blood. Every receptor here comes from a human donor in good health.

The J gene is TRBJ1-4, the V gene TRBV7-9; TRBD1 agrees at 7 bases. Germline values: CDR1 SEHNR, CDR2 FQNEAQ (reference sequence). The CDR3 spans 14 residues. J was trimmed by 8 bases and V by 5 bases; bases with no gene match: 8. CDR3 region: CASSTLDRTEKLFF. The CDR3 DNA sequence: TGTGCCAGCAGCACTCTGGACAGGACCGAAAAACTGTTTTTT. The complete variable domain, with remaining parts taken from reference TRBV7-9 and TRBJ1-4, reads DTGVSQNPRHKITKRGQNVTFRCDPISEHNRLYWYRQTLGQGPEFLTYFQNEAQLEKSRLLSDRFSAERPKGSFSTLEIQRTEQGDSAMYLCASSTLDRTEKLFFGSGTQLSVL.

The V call is TRBV5-1, the J call TRBJ2-1; TRBD2 matches 8 bases. V shed 1 base and J 10 bases; nucleotides not matched to a gene: 1. The germline V gene encodes CDR1 SGHRS and CDR2 YFSETQ. The CDR3 sequence is 12 residues long. Here the CDR3 reads CASSLSGREQFF. CDR3 coding DNA: TGCGCCAGCAGCTTGAGCGGGAGAGAGCAGTTCTTC. The full variable domain, with the rest looked up from reference TRBV5-1 and TRBJ2-1, is KAGVTQTPRYLIKTRGQQVTLSCSPISGHRSVSWYQQTPGQGLQFLFEYFSETQRNKGNFPGRFSGRQFSNSRSEMNVSTLELGDSALYLCASSLSGREQFFGPGTRLTVL.

This chain joins TRBV9 and TRBJ2-3; TRBD2 matches 15 bases. This CDR3 is 18 amino acids long. The V segment lost 2 bases and the J segment 3 bases; nucleotides outside the gene matches: 7. Germline CDR1 and CDR2: SGDLS and YYNGEE. The CDR3 bases are TGTGCCAGCAGCGTCAATCCGGGACTAGCGGGAGGAACAGATACGCAGTATTTT. As protein: CASSVNPGLAGGTDTQYF.

The genes are TRBV7-8 and TRBJ1-3; 7 nucleotides align to TRBD1. Trimming at V came to 1 base and at J to 1 base, leaving 1 base not matched to a gene. This CDR3 has 15 residues. Germline loops: CDR1 SGHVS, CDR2 FQNEAQ. The CDR3 region is CASSLETGSGNTIYF. In nucleotides, the CDR3 is TGTGCCAGCAGCTTAGAGACAGGGTCTGGAAACACCATATATTTT.

The chain links TRBV6-6 to TRBJ1-3; D is unclear. Trimming removed 4 bases from V and 3 bases from J, with 13 bases in between. The CDR3 spans 15 residues. Germline V gene sequence: CDR1 MNHNY, CDR2 SVGAGI (reference sequence). For the CDR3, the DNA is TGTGCCAGCAGTTTCTCAGATAGTTTTGGAAACACCATATATTTT. Translation: CASSFSDSFGNTIYF.

The V gene is TRBV6-1, the J gene TRBJ2-7, with 8 bases lining up with TRBD2. Losses at the gene ends were 3 bases for V and 1 base for J; bases not matched to a gene: 5. There are 15 residues in the CDR3. CDR1 and CDR2 from the germline V gene are MNHNS and SASEGT. CDR3 amino acids: CASSEVTSGSYEQYF. The CDR3 DNA reads TGTGCCAGCAGTGAGGTCACTAGCGGATCCTACGAGCAGTACTTC.

V is TRBV5-1 and J is TRBJ1-4, with D tentatively TRBD1 (5 bases). The germline CDR1 and CDR2 sequences are SGHRS and YFSETQ. V shed 3 bases and J shed 8 bases, with 11 bases lying between them. CDR3 length: 13 residues. The CDR3 reads CASSSTVTEKLFF. CDR3 nucleotides: TGCGCCAGCAGCTCGACAGTCACCGAAAAACTGTTTTTT.

The rearrangement joins TRBV5-4 to TRBJ2-1; 9 bases are a match to TRBD1. In germline, CDR1 is SGHNT, CDR2 YYREEE (reference sequence). V lost 3 bases and J lost 8; bases outside the gene matches: 9. The CDR3 length is 15 residues. The CDR3 here is CASSSRDRVLDEQFF. DNA of the CDR3: TGTGCCAGCAGCTCCCGGGACAGGGTTTTGGATGAGCAGTTCTTC.

In its sample, this clone was seen once. The chain links TRBV7-6 to TRBJ1-2; 9 bases line up with TRBD1. CDR1 is SGHVS and CDR2 is FNYEAQ in the germline V gene. V was clipped by 1 base and J by 5 bases; unmatched bases: 2. The CDR3 length is 14 residues. The CDR3 sequence is CASSLDGQGYGYTF. CDR3 DNA sequence: TGTGCCAGCAGCTTAGACGGACAGGGGTATGGCTACACCTTC.

The CDR3 is CASSANTGELFF. CDR3 nucleotides: TGTGCCAGCAGCGCGAACACCGGGGAGCTGTTTTTT. The chain couples TRBV11-3 to TRBJ2-2; D gene ambiguous. This CDR3 has 12 residues. The V end lost 5 bases, the J end lost 0 bases, and 1 base lay between the germline ends. The germline V gene encodes CDR1 SGHNT and CDR2 YENEEA.

The gene calls are TRBV7-9 and TRBJ1-2; D gene unclear. This CDR3 has 15 amino acids. Between the trimmed V and J ends, which lost 7 bases and 7 bases, there was a span of 22 bases. Germline CDR1 SEHNR, CDR2 FQNEAQ (reference sequence). The CDR3 DNA is TGTGCCAGCACCACTTACTTACCTCCTCCCGGTGGCTACACCTTC. Protein sequence: CASTTYLPPPGGYTF.

The chain employs TRBV2 and TRBJ1-5; 9 nucleotides match TRBD1. Germline trimming cut 7 bases from V and 3 bases from J; bases unmatched to any gene: 7. Germline CDR1 SNHLY, CDR2 FYNNEI. The CDR3 has 15 residues. CDR3 bases: TGTGCCAGCAACCCACAGGGGGCTTCCAATCAGCCCCAGCATTTT. Residues: CASNPQGASNQPQHF.

V is TRBV6-1 and J is TRBJ2-7, with a weak D call TRBD2 (6 bases). V was pared by 4 bases and J by 4 bases, with 17 bases between. The CDR3 has 15 amino acids. CDR1 is MNHNS and CDR2 is SASEGT in the germline V gene. In DNA form, the CDR3 reads TGTGCCAGCAGTGCCCTCGGAGGGGTCTCATACGAGCAGTACTTC. It codes for CASSALGGVSYEQYF.

The V gene is TRBV20-1, the J gene TRBJ2-3; the D is unclear. CDR1 and CDR2 (germline): DFQATT, SNEGSKA (reference sequence). Trimming removed 6 bases at V and 2 bases at J, with 6 bases between. The CDR3 covers 11 residues. Here the CDR3 reads CSALITDTQYF. DNA for the CDR3: TGCAGTGCACTAATCACAGATACGCAGTATTTT.

The genes are TRBV6-5 and TRBJ2-3; D remains ambiguous. The germline V gene encodes CDR1 MNHEY and CDR2 SVGAGI. The length of the CDR3 is 14 residues. V lost 0 bases, J lost 3 bases, and 7 bases lay in between. This CDR3 is CASSYSEATDTQYF. The CDR3, as DNA: TGTGCCAGCAGTTACTCTGAGGCTACAGATACGCAGTATTTT.

This sequence joins TRBV5-1 and TRBJ1-2, with 8 bases lining up with TRBD1. The CDR3 contains 16 residues. J lost 3 bases, V lost 4 bases, and 11 bases had no gene match. The germline CDR1 and CDR2 sequences are SGHRS and YFSETQ. The CDR3 bases are TGCGCCAGCAGCCCGACCCCAGGGGGCCAGTACTATGGCTACACCTTC. Translation: CASSPTPGGQYYGYTF.

V usage is TRBV18 and J usage is TRBJ2-5; possible D gene TRBD1, 6 bases. The V end lost 6 bases, the J end lost 4 bases, and 12 bases lay between the germline ends. This CDR3 contains 13 residues. In germline, CDR1 is KGHSH, CDR2 LQKENI. The CDR3 is CASSPTGGETQYF. Here the CDR3 DNA reads TGTGCCAGCTCTCCGACAGGAGGAGAGACCCAGTACTTC.

This sequence joins TRBV7-9 and TRBJ1-2, with D uncertain. Trimming took 0 bases from V and 8 from J, leaving 10 bases between them. Germline assignment: CDR1 SEHNR and CDR2 FQNEAQ (reference sequence). CDR3 length: 13 residues. CDR3 residues: CASSLAREGGYTF. The CDR3 DNA sequence: TGTGCCAGCAGCTTAGCGCGAGAGGGAGGCTACACCTTC.

The gene calls are TRBV11-2 and TRBJ2-1; 9 bases are a match to TRBD2. This CDR3 is built from 15 residues. Germline CDR1 reads SGHAT; CDR2 reads FQNNGV. With 6 bases clipped from V and 6 bases from J, the junction kept 9 bases outside the gene matches. The CDR3 region is CASRPLAGLLNEQFF. DNA of the CDR3: TGTGCCAGCAGGCCCCTAGCGGGACTGCTCAATGAGCAGTTCTTC. The full variable domain, rest sourced from reference TRBV11-2 and TRBJ2-1, is EAGVAQSPRYKIIEKRQSVAFWCNPISGHATLYWYQQILGQGPKLLIQFQNNGVVDDSQLPKDRFSAERLKGVDSTLKIQPAKLEDSAVYLCASRPLAGLLNEQFFGPGTRLTVL.